This note documents a single T cell receptor beta chain sequence. Its antigen remains unidentified. The data belong to a study of T cell responses to AZD1222 COVID-19 vaccine. Study outcomes and limitations: Recipients of two AZD1222 doses showed rising Spike-specific TCR breadth and depth.

TCRdb's copy holds only in-frame clones and misses some; the assay was immunoSEQ multiplex PCR. The table shows about 50,000 clones, with 85% to 90% occurring only once. The clonotype originates from an adult in good health. The source material was peripheral blood, sampled on day 0 of MenACWY control vaccination.

CDR3: CASSLLAGGTQYF. The CDR3 region has the DNA TGCGCCAGCAGCTTACTAGCAGGGGGTACGCAGTATTTT. The chain joins TRBV5-1 to TRBJ2-3; a weak D match, TRBD1 (7 bases). Per germline, CDR1 SGHRS and CDR2 YFSETQ. V gave up 2 bases and J gave up 8 bases, with 12 bases separating them. CDR3 length: 13 residues.